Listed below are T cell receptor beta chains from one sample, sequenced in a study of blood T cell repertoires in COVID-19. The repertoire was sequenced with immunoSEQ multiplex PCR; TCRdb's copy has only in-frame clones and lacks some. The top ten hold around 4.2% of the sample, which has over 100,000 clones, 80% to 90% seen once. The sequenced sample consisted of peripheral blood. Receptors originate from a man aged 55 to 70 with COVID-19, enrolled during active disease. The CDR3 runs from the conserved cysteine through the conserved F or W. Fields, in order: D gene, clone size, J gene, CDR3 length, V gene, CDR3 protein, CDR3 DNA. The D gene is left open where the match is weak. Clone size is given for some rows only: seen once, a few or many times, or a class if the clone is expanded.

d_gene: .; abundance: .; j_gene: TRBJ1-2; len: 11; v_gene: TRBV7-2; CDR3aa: CASSLVGGYTF; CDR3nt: TGTGCCAGCAGCTTAGTTGGCGGCTACACCTTC
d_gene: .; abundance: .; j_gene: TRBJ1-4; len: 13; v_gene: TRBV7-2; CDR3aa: CASSSPTNEKLFF; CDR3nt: TGTGCCAGCAGCTCTCCAACTAATGAAAAACTGTTTTTT
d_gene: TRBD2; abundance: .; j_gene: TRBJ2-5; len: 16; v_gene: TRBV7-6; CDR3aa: CASSLGLAGGQETQYF; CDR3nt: TGTGCCAGCAGCTTGGGACTAGCGGGGGGCCAAGAGACCCAGTACTTC
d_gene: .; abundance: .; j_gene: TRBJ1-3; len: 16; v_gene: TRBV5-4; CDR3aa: CASSLGIQDVGNTIYF; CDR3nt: TGTGCCAGCAGCTTGGGTATACAGGACGTTGGAAACACCATATATTTT
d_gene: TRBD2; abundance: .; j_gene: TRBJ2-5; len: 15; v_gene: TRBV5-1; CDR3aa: CASSQGTSAQETQYF; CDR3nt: TGCGCCAGCAGCCAGGGGACTAGCGCCCAAGAGACCCAGTACTTC
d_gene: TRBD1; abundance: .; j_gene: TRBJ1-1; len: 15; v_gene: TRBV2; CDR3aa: CASSETGVWNTEAFF; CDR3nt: TGTGCCAGCAGTGAAACAGGGGTTTGGAACACTGAAGCTTTCTTT
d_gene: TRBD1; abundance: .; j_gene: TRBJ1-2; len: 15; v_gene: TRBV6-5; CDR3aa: CASTTGTGRDYGYTF; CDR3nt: TGTGCCAGCACCACCGGGACAGGGCGAGACTATGGCTACACCTTC
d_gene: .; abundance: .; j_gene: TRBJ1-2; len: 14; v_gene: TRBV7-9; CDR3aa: CASSVDRFLDGYTF; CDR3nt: TGTGCCAGCAGCGTGGACAGATTTTTGGATGGCTACACCTTC
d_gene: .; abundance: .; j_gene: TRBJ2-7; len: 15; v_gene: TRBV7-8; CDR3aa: CASRVTNSRMDEQYF; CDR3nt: TGTGCCAGCAGGGTGACGAACAGTAGAATGGACGAGCAGTACTTC
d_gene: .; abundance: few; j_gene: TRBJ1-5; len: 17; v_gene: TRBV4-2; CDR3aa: CASSQDPEAGSTQPQHF; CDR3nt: TGTGCCAGCAGCCAAGACCCGGAGGCGGGGAGTACTCAGCCCCAGCATTTT
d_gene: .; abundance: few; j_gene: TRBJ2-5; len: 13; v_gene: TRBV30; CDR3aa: CAWRYGGRETQYF; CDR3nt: TGTGCCTGGAGGTACGGGGGGCGAGAGACCCAGTACTTC
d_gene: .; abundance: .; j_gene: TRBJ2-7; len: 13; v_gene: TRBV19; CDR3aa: CASRSGNFYEQYF; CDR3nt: TGTGCCAGTAGATCGGGGAACTTCTACGAGCAGTACTTC
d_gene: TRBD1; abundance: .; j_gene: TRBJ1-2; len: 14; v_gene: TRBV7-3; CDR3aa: CASSSLGQVDGYTF; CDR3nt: TGTGCCAGCAGCTCCCTGGGACAGGTGGATGGCTACACCTTC
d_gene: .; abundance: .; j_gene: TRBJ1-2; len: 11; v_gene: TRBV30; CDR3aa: CAWGQVYGYTF; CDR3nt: TGTGCCTGGGGACAAGTGTATGGCTACACCTTC
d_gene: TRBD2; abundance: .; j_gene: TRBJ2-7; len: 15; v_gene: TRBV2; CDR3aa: CASSPSGGLSYEQYF; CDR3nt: TGTGCCAGCAGCCCCAGCGGGGGACTATCCTACGAGCAGTACTTC
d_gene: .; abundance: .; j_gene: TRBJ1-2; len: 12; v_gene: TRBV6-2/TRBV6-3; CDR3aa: CASSYYRNGYTF; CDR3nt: TGTGCCAGCAGTTACTACAGGAATGGCTACACCTTC
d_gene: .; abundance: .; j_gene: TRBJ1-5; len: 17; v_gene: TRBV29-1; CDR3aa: CSVRMGGLRGPNQPQHF; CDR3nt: TGCAGCGTTCGAATGGGAGGGCTCAGGGGACCAAATCAGCCCCAGCATTTT
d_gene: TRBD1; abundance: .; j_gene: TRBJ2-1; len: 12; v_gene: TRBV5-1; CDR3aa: CASRSPGTESFF; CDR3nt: TGCGCCAGCAGATCTCCCGGGACAGAGTCGTTCTTC
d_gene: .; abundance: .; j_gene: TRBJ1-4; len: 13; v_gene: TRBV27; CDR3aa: CASSLLGEEKLFF; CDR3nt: TGTGCCAGCAGTTTACTTGGGGAGGAAAAACTGTTTTTT
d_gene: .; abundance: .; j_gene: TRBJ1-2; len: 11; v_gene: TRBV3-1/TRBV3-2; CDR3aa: CASSRVGGYTF; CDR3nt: TGTGCCAGCAGCCGCGTCGGTGGCTACACCTTC
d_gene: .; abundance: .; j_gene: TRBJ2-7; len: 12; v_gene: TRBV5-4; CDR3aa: CASSSSGYEQYF; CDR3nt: TGTGCCAGCAGCTCCTCGGGTTACGAGCAGTACTTC
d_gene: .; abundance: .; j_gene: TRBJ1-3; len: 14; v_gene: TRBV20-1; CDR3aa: CSASNTYSGNTIYF; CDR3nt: TGCAGTGCTAGTAACACATATTCTGGAAACACCATATATTTT
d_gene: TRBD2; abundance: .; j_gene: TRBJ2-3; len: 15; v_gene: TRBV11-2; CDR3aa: CASSLGSGGTDTQYF; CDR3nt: TGTGCCAGCAGCTTAGGTAGCGGGGGAACAGATACGCAGTATTTT
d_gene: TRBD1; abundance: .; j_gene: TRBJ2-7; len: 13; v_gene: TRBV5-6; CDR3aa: CASSFQQGAEQYF; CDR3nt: TGTGCCAGCAGCTTCCAACAGGGGGCTGAGCAGTACTTC
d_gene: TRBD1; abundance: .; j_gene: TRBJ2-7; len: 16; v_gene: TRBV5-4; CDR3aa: CASSLGGTGGIYEQYF; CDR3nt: TGTGCCAGCAGCTTAGGGGGGACAGGGGGAATATACGAGCAGTACTTC
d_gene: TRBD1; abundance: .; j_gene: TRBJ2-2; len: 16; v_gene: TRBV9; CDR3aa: CASSVEAGGTTGELFF; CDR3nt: TGTGCCAGCAGCGTAGAGGCAGGGGGAACCACCGGGGAGCTGTTTTTT
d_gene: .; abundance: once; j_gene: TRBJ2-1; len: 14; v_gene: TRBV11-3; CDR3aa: CASSSQAAGNEQFF; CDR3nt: TGTGCCAGCAGCTCTCAGGCAGCAGGCAATGAGCAGTTCTTC
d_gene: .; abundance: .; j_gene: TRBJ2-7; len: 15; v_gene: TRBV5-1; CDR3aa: CASSPGGLVPYEQYF; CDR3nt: TGCGCCAGCAGCCCCGGAGGGTTAGTCCCCTACGAGCAGTACTTC
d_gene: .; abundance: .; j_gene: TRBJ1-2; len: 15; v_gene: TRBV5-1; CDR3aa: CASSFEPGDNYGYTF; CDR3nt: TGCGCCAGCAGCTTCGAGCCGGGAGATAACTATGGCTACACCTTC
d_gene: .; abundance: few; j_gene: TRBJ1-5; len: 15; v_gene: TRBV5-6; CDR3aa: CASSDRQVPNQPQHF; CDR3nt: TGTGCCAGCAGCGACCGACAGGTCCCAAATCAGCCCCAGCATTTT
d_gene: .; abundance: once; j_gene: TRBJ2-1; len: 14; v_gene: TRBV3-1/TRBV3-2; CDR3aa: CASSLLAGLDEQFF; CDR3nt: TGTGCCAGCAGCCTGTTAGCCGGGTTGGATGAGCAGTTCTTC
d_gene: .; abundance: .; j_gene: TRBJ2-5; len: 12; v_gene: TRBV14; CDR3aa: CASSRGGETQYF; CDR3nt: TGTGCCAGCAGCCGCGGAGGCGAGACCCAGTACTTC
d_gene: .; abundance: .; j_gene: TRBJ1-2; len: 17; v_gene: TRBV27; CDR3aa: CASSFMGFGKGNYGYTF; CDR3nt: TGTGCCAGCAGTTTTATGGGATTTGGTAAGGGGAACTATGGCTACACCTTC